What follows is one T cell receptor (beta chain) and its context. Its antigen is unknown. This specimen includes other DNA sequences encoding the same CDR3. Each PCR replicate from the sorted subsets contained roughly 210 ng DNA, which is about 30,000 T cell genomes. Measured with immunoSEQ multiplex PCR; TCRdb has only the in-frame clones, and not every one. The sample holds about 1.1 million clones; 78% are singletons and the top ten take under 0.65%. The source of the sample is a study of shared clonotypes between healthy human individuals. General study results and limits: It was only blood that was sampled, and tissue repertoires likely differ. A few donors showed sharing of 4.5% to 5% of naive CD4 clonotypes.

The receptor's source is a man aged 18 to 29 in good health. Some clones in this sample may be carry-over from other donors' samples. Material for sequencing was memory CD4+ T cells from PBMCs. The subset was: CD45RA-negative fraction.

CDR3 in amino acids: CASSSGPNTEAFF. In DNA, the CDR3 is TGCGCCAGCAGCTCCGGGCCGAACACTGAAGCTTTCTTT. V usage is TRBV5-1 and J usage is TRBJ1-1; D uncertain. V lost 3 bases and J 1 base, leaving 7 bases between the germline ends. This CDR3 is 13 amino acids long. Per germline, CDR1 SGHRS and CDR2 YFSETQ. Using reference TRBV5-1 and TRBJ1-1 for the parts outside the CDR3, the full variable domain is KAGVTQTPRYLIKTRGQQVTLSCSPISGHRSVSWYQQTPGQGLQFLFEYFSETQRNKGNFPGRFSGRQFSNSRSEMNVSTLELGDSALYLCASSSGPNTEAFFGQGTRLTVV.